Following are 9 T cell receptor beta chains from one sample sequenced in a study of human T cells and chemical hapten exposure (dated by TCRdb to about 2021). Interpreted using the paper, the time point label stands for: patch test 1, 2 weeks after DPC sensitization. The label giving this sample's treatment or condition can be read as: therapeutic diphenylcyclopropenone sensitization with weekly scalp DPC. Library preparation employed RACE. These reads were obtained on a NextSeq 500. TCRdb cleaned the public reads at Q25 with fastp, built clones with MiXCR and kept in-frame beta chains. Under each unique CDR3 protein, matching rows form one entry showing the most common genes and DNA. Present in this sample are roughly 100,000 distinct CDR3 sequences, approximately 11% of which were seen just once. Under 4.5% of the sample lies in the top ten. Here the sequenced sample was whole blood, taken in connection with sensitization to the hapten diphenylcyclopropenone (DPC). The receptors stem from a woman between 40 and 55 years old with alopecia areata. Some clones in this sample may be carry-over from other donors' samples.

This clonotype was counted at least ten times. The CDR3 loop reads CASSEPQKIPYNEQFF. CDR3 nucleotide sequence: TGTGCCAGCAGTGAGCCACAAAAGATACCCTACAATGAGCAGTTCTTC. V is TRBV6-1 and J is TRBJ2-1; D gene uncertain. This CDR3 has 16 amino acids. Germline CDR1 MNHNS, CDR2 SASEGT. The germline V and J ends were trimmed by 3 bases and 2 bases, with 14 bases remaining between them.

This chain links TRBV30 with TRBJ2-5; perhaps TRBD1 as D (6 bases). With 3 bases removed from V and 2 bases from J, the gap between germline ends came to 19 bases. Per the germline V gene, CDR1 is GTSNPN and CDR2 is SVGIG (reference sequence). This CDR3 is 16 amino acids long. The CDR3 coding sequence is TGTGCCTGGAGCTTAACAGGGACCCAACCTCAAGAGACCCAGTACTTC. Translated: CAWSLTGTQPQETQYF.

This chain connects TRBV5-4 to TRBJ2-5; perhaps TRBD1 as D (6 bases). Germline V CDR1 and CDR2: SGHNT, YYREEE (reference sequence). V was pared by 6 bases and J by 2 bases, with 14 bases between. The CDR3 is made up of 14 amino acids. CDR3 bases: TGTGCCAGCACCCAAGGGGGAGTACAAGAGACCCAGTACTTC. Residues: CASTQGGVQETQYF. The entire variable domain, with the rest obtained from reference TRBV5-4 and TRBJ2-5, is as follows: ETGVTQSPTHLIKTRGQQVTLRCSSQSGHNTVSWYQQALGQGPQFIFQYYREEENGRGNFPPRFSGLQFPNYSSELNVNALELDDSALYLCASTQGGVQETQYFGPGTRLLVL.

This clonotype was seen ten or more times. The CDR3 DNA reads TGTGCCAGCAGATCTCCTAGCGGATCCGGCGGGACCCAGTACTTC. Amino acids: CASRSPSGSGGTQYF. The chain employs TRBV6-2 or TRBV6-3 and TRBJ2-5; the match to TRBD2 covers 7 bases. The germline V gene encodes CDR1 MNHEY and CDR2 SVGEGT. With V trimmed by 6 bases and J by 7 bases, 14 bases remained unmatched. This CDR3 region has 15 residues.

The chain joins TRBV5-1 to TRBJ2-2; 12 nucleotides agree with TRBD2. The V segment lost 4 bases and the J segment 3 bases; nucleotides outside the gene matches: 7. This CDR3 has 17 residues. Germline V gene sequence: CDR1 SGHRS, CDR2 YFSETQ. CDR3 DNA: TGCGCCAGCAGCCCCGGACTAGCGGGAAGCGACACCGGGGAGCTGTTTTTT. Its protein is CASSPGLAGSDTGELFF.

This clonotype was seen repeatedly, ten times or more. The chain is built from TRBV19 and TRBJ2-7, with 7 bases identical to TRBD1. V lost 3 bases and J lost 5; bases outside the gene matches: 10. The CDR3 length is 15 residues. Germline V lookup: CDR1 LNHDA, CDR2 SQIVND (reference sequence). CDR3 loop: CASSIGQVVVHEQYF. The CDR3 nucleotides read TGTGCCAGTAGTATCGGACAGGTGGTCGTTCACGAGCAGTACTTC. Drawing the rest from reference TRBV19 and TRBJ2-7, the complete variable domain is DGGITQSPKYLFRKEGQNVTLSCEQNLNHDAMYWYRQDPGQGLRLIYYSQIVNDFQKGDIAEGYSVSREKKESFPLTVTSAQKNPTAFYLCASSIGQVVVHEQYFGPGTRLTVT.

The chain recombines TRBV4-1 with TRBJ2-5, with 8 bases identical to TRBD2. Trimming removed 1 base from V and 4 bases from J; junction bases left unmatched: 5. The germline V gene has CDR1 MGHRA and CDR2 YSYEKL. The CDR3 contains 15 residues. The CDR3 is CASSQAGGPLETQYF. CDR3 nucleotides: TGCGCCAGCAGCCAAGCGGGAGGGCCATTAGAGACCCAGTACTTC.

The genes are TRBV10-3 and TRBJ2-1, with 8 bases that match TRBD2. The CDR3 consists of 15 residues. Germline CDR1 reads ENHRY; CDR2 reads SYGVKD. J gave up 9 bases and V 0 bases, and 7 bases lay outside the gene matches. This CDR3 reads CAISESKREMGEQFF. CDR3 in DNA: TGTGCCATCAGTGAGTCAAAGCGGGAGATGGGTGAGCAGTTCTTC.

The gene calls are TRBV7-3 and TRBJ1-2; 8 bases agree with TRBD1. This CDR3 region has 16 residues. V shed 5 bases, J shed 4 bases, and the junction held 12 bases outside the gene matches. Germline CDR1 SGHTA, CDR2 FQGTGA. CDR3 region: CASSPGTGNYGYGYTF. The DNA of the CDR3 is TGTGCCAGCAGCCCTGGGACAGGAAATTACGGCTATGGCTACACCTTC.